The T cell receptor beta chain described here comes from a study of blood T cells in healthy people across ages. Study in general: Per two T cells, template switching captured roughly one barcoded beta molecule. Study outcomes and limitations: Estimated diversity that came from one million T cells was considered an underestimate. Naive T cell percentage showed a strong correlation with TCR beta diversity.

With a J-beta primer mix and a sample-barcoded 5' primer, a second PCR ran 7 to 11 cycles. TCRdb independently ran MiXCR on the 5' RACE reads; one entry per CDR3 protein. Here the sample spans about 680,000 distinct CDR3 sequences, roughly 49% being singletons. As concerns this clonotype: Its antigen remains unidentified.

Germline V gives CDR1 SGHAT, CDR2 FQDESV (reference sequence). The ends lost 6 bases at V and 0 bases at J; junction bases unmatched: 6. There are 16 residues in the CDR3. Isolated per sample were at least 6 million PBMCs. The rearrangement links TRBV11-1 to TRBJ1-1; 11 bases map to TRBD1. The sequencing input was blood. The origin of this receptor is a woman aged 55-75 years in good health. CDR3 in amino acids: CASRPGQGALNTEAFF. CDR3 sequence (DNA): TGTGCCAGCAGGCCCGGACAGGGGGCTCTGAACACTGAAGCTTTCTTT.